This T cell receptor (beta chain) was observed in a study of T-cell reconstitution after alpha-beta-depleted transplantation in children. This clonotype was counted at least ten times. The CDR3 is made up of 14 amino acids. Germline values: CDR1 MDHEN, CDR2 SYDVKM. V was cut by 6 bases and J by 13 bases, with 21 bases left in between. Preparation of the TCRbeta library used unique molecular identifiers. From the PCR reads, TCRdb called clonotypes with MiXCR, one entry per CDR3 protein. The table lists under 300,000 distinct CDR3 sequences, 9.7% of them singletons. The receptor was derived from a human donor who donated a stem cell graft to a child with SCID. The specimen comprised PBMCs from the stem cell graft donor, sampled from the stem cell graft. The V gene is TRBV28, the J gene TRBJ1-4, with a tentative D call TRBD1 (5 bases). This CDR3 is CASSRRGTGPGLFF. In DNA form, the CDR3 reads TGTGCCAGCAGCCGCCGGGGGACTGGTCCGGGACTGTTTTTT.